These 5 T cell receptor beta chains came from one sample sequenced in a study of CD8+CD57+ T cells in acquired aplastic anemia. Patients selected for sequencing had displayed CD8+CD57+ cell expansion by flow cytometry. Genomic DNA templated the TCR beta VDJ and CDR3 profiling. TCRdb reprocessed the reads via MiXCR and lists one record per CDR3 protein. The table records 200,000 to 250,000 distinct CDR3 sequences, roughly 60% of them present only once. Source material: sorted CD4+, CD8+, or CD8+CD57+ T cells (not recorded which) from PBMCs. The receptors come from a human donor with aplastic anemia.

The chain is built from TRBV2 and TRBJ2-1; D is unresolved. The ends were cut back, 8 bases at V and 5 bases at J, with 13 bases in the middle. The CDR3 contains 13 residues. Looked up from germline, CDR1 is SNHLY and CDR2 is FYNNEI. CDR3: CASSTSQNNEQFF. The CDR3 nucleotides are TGTGCCAGCTCTACGAGTCAGAACAATGAGCAGTTCTTC.

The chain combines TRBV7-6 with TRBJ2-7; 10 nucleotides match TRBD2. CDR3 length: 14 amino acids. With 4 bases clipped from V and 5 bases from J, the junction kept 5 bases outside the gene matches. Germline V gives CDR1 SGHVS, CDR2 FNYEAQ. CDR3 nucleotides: TGTGCCAGCAGCTATCTAGCGGGGGAAAACGAGCAGTACTTC. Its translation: CASSYLAGENEQYF.

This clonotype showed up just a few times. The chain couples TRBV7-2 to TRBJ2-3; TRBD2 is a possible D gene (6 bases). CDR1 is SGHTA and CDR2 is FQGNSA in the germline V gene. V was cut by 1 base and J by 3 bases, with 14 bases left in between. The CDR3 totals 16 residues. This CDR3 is CASSLGRAGRTDTQYF. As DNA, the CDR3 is TGTGCCAGCAGCTTAGGGAGGGCGGGTAGGACAGATACGCAGTATTTT. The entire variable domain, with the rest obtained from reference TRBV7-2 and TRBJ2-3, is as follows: GAGVSQSPSNKVTEKGKDVELRCDPISGHTALYWYRQSLGQGLEFLIYFQGNSAPDKSGLPSDRFSAERTGGSVSTLTIQRTQQEDSAVYLCASSLGRAGRTDTQYFGPGTRLTVL.

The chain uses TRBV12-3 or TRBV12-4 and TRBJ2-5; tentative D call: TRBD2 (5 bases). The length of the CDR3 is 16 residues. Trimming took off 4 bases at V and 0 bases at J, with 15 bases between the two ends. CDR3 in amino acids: CASSSIGSRDQETQYF. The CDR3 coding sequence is TGTGCCAGCAGTTCTATAGGGAGCCGTGACCAAGAGACCCAGTACTTC.

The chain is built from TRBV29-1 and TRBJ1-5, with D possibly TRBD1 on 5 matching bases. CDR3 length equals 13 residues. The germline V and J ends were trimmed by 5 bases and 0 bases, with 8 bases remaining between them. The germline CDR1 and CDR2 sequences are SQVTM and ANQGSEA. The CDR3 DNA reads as TGCAGCGTTCAGGGTAATAGCAATCAGCCCCAGCATTTT. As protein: CSVQGNSNQPQHF.